What follows are 22 T cell receptor beta chains derived from one specimen sequenced in a study of metastatic and nonmetastatic thyroid tumors (dated by TCRdb to 2018 to 2020). None of the patients had been given any treatment before thyroid surgery. The method behind the library was PCR. Sequenced on an Illumina HiSeq 4000. The raw public reads went through TCRdb reprocessing: fastp at Q25, MiXCR clone calling, in-frame beta chains kept. Counted in this sample were 91,000 or so clones; approximately 11% of them appeared once. About 11% of the sample comes from the top ten. Material: blood. The origin of the receptors is a female donor with papillary thyroid cancer or a benign thyroid nodule (not recorded which). Some clones in this sample may be carry-over from other donors' samples.

The chain recombines TRBV2 with TRBJ1-1; D is ambiguous. The CDR3 totals 12 residues. Germline CDR1 reads SNHLY; CDR2 reads FYNNEI. With 8 bases removed from V and 6 bases from J, the gap between germline ends came to 13 bases. The CDR3 region is CASDQARAEAFF. For the CDR3, the DNA is TGTGCCAGCGATCAGGCAAGGGCTGAAGCTTTCTTT.

This clone has at least ten counts. This chain connects TRBV28 to TRBJ1-5; possibly TRBD1 for D (5 bases). CDR3 length equals 16 residues. V was pared by 1 base and J by 4 bases, with 14 bases between. Per the germline V gene, CDR1 is MDHEN and CDR2 is SYDVKM. This CDR3 is CASSLSSQGPNQPQHF. In nucleotides, the CDR3 is TGTGCCAGCAGTTTATCTTCGCAGGGCCCAAATCAGCCCCAGCATTTT.

This clone was observed at least ten times. This chain joins TRBV2 and TRBJ2-7; the D gene is possibly TRBD1 (6 bases). Trimming took 6 bases from V and 4 from J, leaving 16 bases between them. CDR1 is SNHLY and CDR2 is FYNNEI in the germline V gene. The CDR3 contains 14 residues. The CDR3 bases are TGTGCCAGCAGACGGGACACCGGAGGTTACGAGCAGTACTTC. Its translation: CASRRDTGGYEQYF.

This clone has at least ten counts. The gene calls are TRBV11-2 and TRBJ1-2; possibly TRBD1 for D (5 bases). The germline gives CDR1 SGHAT, CDR2 FQNNGV. V lost 3 bases and J lost 0, with 14 bases in between. The CDR3 has 16 amino acids. Written as DNA, the CDR3 is TGTGCCAGCAGCTTCGTCGGGGGACGAGCTAACTATGGCTACACCTTC. It yields the protein CASSFVGGRANYGYTF.

This clone appeared a few times. A read error may explain this, as a much larger clone is one base away. The chain is built from TRBV9 and TRBJ2-2; the D is unclear. The CDR3 contains 12 residues. CDR1 and CDR2 (germline): SGDLS, YYNGEE. Between the trimmed V and J ends, which lost 6 bases and 3 bases, there was a span of 6 bases. The CDR3 protein is CASIPHTGELFF. As DNA, the CDR3 is TGTGCCAGCATCCCGCACACCGGGGAGCTGTTTTTT.

There are many counts of this clone. V and J are TRBV30 and TRBJ2-1; tentatively, D is TRBD1 (6 bases). The CDR3 is 17 residues long. The V end was cut by 1 base, the J end by 4 bases, with 20 bases between. Germline V lookup: CDR1 GTSNPN, CDR2 SVGIG (reference sequence). The CDR3 spells CAWSEIGTLRMYNEQFF. The CDR3, as DNA: TGTGCCTGGAGTGAAATTGGGACACTAAGAATGTACAATGAGCAGTTCTTC.

This clone was recorded a few times. A much larger clone differs from this one at a single base, so this may be a read error. The chain has TRBV7-6 and TRBJ2-1; 11 bases match TRBD2. Germline CDR1 and CDR2: SGHVS and FNYEAQ. This CDR3 has 16 residues. Trimming took 1 base from V and 9 from J; bases not matched to a gene: 8. CDR3 region: CASSLEVAGGPCEQFF. The CDR3 nucleotides read TGTGCCAGCAGCTTAGAGGTAGCGGGAGGGCCGTGTGAGCAGTTCTTC.

This clone was recorded many times. The chain has TRBV30 and TRBJ1-4; D is undetermined. The V end lost 2 bases, the J end lost 4 bases, and 8 bases lay between the germline ends. The CDR3 totals 13 residues. CDR1 is GTSNPN, CDR2 SVGIG, per germline (reference sequence). CDR3 in amino acids: CAWSQLLNEKLFF. In DNA, the CDR3 is TGTGCCTGGAGTCAGCTCCTTAATGAAAAACTGTTTTTT. The full variable domain, in which reference TRBV30 and TRBJ1-4 provide the parts outside the CDR3, is SQTIHQWPATLVQPVGSPLSLECTVEGTSNPNLYWYRQAAGRGLQLLFYSVGIGQISSEVPQNLSASRPQDRQFILSSKKLLLSDSGFYLCAWSQLLNEKLFFGSGTQLSVL.

This clone was seen a few times. At one end, the junction sequence differs from germline, possibly due to a read error. The chain couples TRBV28 to TRBJ1-1, with 7 bases aligning to TRBD1. The CDR3 spans 13 residues. Germline values: CDR1 MDHEN, CDR2 SYDVKM. The CDR3 is CVSSYSNRGEAFF. The CDR3 bases are TGTGTCAGCAGTTACTCCAACAGGGGTGAAGCTTTCTTT.

This clone was found many times. V and J are TRBV4-1 and TRBJ1-1; no definite D call. Trimming left V 1 base short and J 5 bases short, with 5 bases between. The germline V gene has CDR1 MGHRA and CDR2 YSYEKL. The CDR3 has 12 amino acids. For the CDR3, the DNA is TGCGCCAGCAGCCAAGTAAATACTGAAGCTTTCTTT. It is translated as CASSQVNTEAFF.

This clone has ten or more counts. The chain couples TRBV7-2 to TRBJ1-2, with D perhaps matching TRBD1 (5 bases). The germline CDR1 and CDR2 sequences are SGHTA and FQGNSA. V was trimmed by 4 bases and J by 7 bases, leaving 19 bases between them. The CDR3 has 15 amino acids. The CDR3 nucleotides read TGTGCCAGCAGCTCCCCCACCTCGGCGGGACTTGGCTACACCTTC. It translates to CASSSPTSAGLGYTF.

This clone was found many times. This chain uses TRBV19 with TRBJ1-4; D gene unclear. The germline CDR1 and CDR2 sequences are LNHDA and SQIVND (reference sequence). Trimming took off 2 bases at V and 7 bases at J, with 11 bases between the two ends. This CDR3 has 14 residues. CDR3 loop: CASSIKRLTEKLFF. The DNA of the CDR3 is TGTGCCAGTAGTATAAAGCGGCTGACTGAAAAACTGTTTTTT.

This clone was found many times. The rearrangement links TRBV7-9 to TRBJ2-7; D is perhaps TRBD2 (5 bases). Per the germline V gene, CDR1 is SEHNR and CDR2 is FQNEAQ (reference sequence). With 5 bases removed from V and 0 bases from J, the gap between germline ends came to 11 bases. The CDR3 is 14 amino acids. CDR3 protein: CASSPVGSSYEQYF. In DNA, the CDR3 is TGTGCCAGCAGCCCAGTAGGGAGCTCCTACGAGCAGTACTTC.

There are a few counts of this clone. A read error may explain this, as a much larger clone is one base away. The gene calls are TRBV2 and TRBJ2-7, with 8 positions matching TRBD2. Germline V gives CDR1 SNHLY, CDR2 FYNNEI. This CDR3 has 14 residues. CDR3 residues: CPSSEEAGAYEQYF. DNA for the CDR3: TGTCCCAGCAGCGAGGAAGCGGGGGCCTACGAGCAGTACTTC.

The J gene is TRBJ2-7, the V gene TRBV11-3, with 7 bases aligning to TRBD1. This CDR3 is built from 15 residues. Per the germline V gene, CDR1 is SGHNT and CDR2 is YENEEA. The junction had 3 bases not matched to a gene; V was cut back by 0 bases and J by 1 base. The CDR3 DNA sequence: TGTGCCAGCAGCTTAGAGGGGACAGAGTCCTACGAGCAGTACTTC. Protein: CASSLEGTESYEQYF.

This clone was counted many times. The chain is built from TRBV30 and TRBJ2-2; possible D gene TRBD2, 6 bases. CDR1 is GTSNPN and CDR2 is SVGIG in the germline V gene (reference sequence). The V end was cut by 3 bases, the J end by 7 bases, with 12 bases between. CDR3 length equals 13 residues. This CDR3 is CAWSGRVDGELFF. The CDR3 nucleotides are TGTGCCTGGAGCGGGAGAGTGGACGGGGAGCTGTTTTTT.

This clone was observed many times. The genes are TRBV5-1 and TRBJ2-1, with no clear D. The germline CDR1 and CDR2 sequences are SGHRS and YFSETQ. CDR3 length: 16 residues. The V end was cut by 0 bases, the J end by 0 bases, with 10 bases between. The DNA for the CDR3 is TGCGCCAGCAGCTTGGGTCTGCTTAGCTCCTACAATGAGCAGTTCTTC. Translated: CASSLGLLSSYNEQFF.

This clone was found once. V usage is TRBV18 and J usage is TRBJ2-7; 10 nucleotides agree with TRBD2. Looked up from germline, CDR1 is KGHSH and CDR2 is LQKENI. The CDR3 is made up of 14 amino acids. The CDR3 is CFSSLSGRDYEQYF. The CDR3 DNA reads as TGTTTCAGCTCACTGAGCGGGAGGGACTACGAGCAGTACTTC.

Many counts were recorded for this clone. V is TRBV6-2 or TRBV6-3 and J is TRBJ2-1, with D tentatively TRBD2 (6 bases). The CDR3 consists of 17 residues. Trimming took off 2 bases at V and 1 base at J, with 15 bases between the two ends. The V gene's germline CDR1 is MNHEY and CDR2 SVGEGT. The CDR3 loop is CASSYAGIGLSYNEQFF. As DNA, the CDR3 is TGTGCCAGCAGTTACGCGGGAATCGGGCTTTCCTACAATGAGCAGTTCTTC.

This clone occurred many times. The V gene is TRBV18, the J gene TRBJ2-1; D is perhaps TRBD1 (6 bases). The CDR3 loop spans 15 amino acids. Trimming removed 4 bases at V and 8 bases at J, with 18 bases between. Per the germline V gene, CDR1 is KGHSH and CDR2 is LQKENI. CDR3 protein: CASSRLDSDFDEQFF. CDR3 in DNA: TGTGCCAGCTCACGCCTGGACAGTGACTTTGATGAGCAGTTCTTC.

This clone was seen many times. The chain recombines TRBV4-2 with TRBJ2-2; TRBD1 aligns across 9 bases. Germline V gene sequence: CDR1 LGHNA, CDR2 YNFKEQ. There are 17 residues in the CDR3. J was trimmed by 4 bases and V by 4 bases; bases with no gene match: 10. CDR3 protein: CASSPTMGQGSTGELFF. In nucleotides, the CDR3 is TGTGCCAGCAGCCCTACAATGGGACAGGGTTCCACCGGGGAGCTGTTTTTT.

The rearrangement links TRBV9 to TRBJ2-1; tentatively, D is TRBD1 or TRBD2 (5 bases each). The germline V gene encodes CDR1 SGDLS and CDR2 YYNGEE. Trimming took 0 bases from V and 3 from J, leaving 10 bases between them. The CDR3 is 15 residues long. CDR3 sequence (DNA): TGTGCCAGCAGCGTAGGAGGGACGGACTACAATGAGCAGTTCTTC. It specifies CASSVGGTDYNEQFF. The full variable domain, in which reference TRBV9 and TRBJ2-1 provide the parts outside the CDR3, is DSGVTQTPKHLITATGQRVTLRCSPRSGDLSVYWYQQSLDQGLQFLIQYYNGEERAKGNILERFSAQQFPDLHSELNLSSLELGDSALYFCASSVGGTDYNEQFFGPGTRLTVL.